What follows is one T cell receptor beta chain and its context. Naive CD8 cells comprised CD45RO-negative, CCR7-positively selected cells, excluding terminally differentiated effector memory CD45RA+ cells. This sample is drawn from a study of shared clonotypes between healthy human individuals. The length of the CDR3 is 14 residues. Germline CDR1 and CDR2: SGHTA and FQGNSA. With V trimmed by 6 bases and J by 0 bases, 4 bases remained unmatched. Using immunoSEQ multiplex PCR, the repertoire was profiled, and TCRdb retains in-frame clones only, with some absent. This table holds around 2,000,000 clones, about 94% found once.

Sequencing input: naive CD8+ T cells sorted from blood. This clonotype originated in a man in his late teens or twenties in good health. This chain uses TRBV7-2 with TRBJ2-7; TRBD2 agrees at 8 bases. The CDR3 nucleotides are TGTGCCAGCAGACTAGCGGTAAGCTCCTACGAGCAGTACTTC. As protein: CASRLAVSSYEQYF.